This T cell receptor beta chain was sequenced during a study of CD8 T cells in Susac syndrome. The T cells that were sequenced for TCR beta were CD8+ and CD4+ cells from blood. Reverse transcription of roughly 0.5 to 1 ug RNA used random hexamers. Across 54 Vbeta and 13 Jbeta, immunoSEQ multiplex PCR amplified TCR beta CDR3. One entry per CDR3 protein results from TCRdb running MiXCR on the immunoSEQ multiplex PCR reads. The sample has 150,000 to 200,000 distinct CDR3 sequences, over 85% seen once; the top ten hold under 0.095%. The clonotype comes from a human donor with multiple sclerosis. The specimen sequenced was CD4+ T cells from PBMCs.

CDR3: CASSSTPDQPQHF. As DNA, the CDR3 is TGTGCCAGCAGCTCCACACCGGACCAGCCCCAGCATTTT. The genes are TRBV5-4 and TRBJ1-5; D ambiguous. The CDR3 consists of 13 residues. Trimming removed 3 bases at V and 7 bases at J, with 11 bases between. Germline CDR1 and CDR2: SGHNT and YYREEE (reference sequence). The whole variable domain, remainder taken from reference TRBV5-4 and TRBJ1-5, is ETGVTQSPTHLIKTRGQQVTLRCSSQSGHNTVSWYQQALGQGPQFIFQYYREEENGRGNFPPRFSGLQFPNYSSELNVNALELDDSALYLCASSSTPDQPQHFGDGTRLSIL.